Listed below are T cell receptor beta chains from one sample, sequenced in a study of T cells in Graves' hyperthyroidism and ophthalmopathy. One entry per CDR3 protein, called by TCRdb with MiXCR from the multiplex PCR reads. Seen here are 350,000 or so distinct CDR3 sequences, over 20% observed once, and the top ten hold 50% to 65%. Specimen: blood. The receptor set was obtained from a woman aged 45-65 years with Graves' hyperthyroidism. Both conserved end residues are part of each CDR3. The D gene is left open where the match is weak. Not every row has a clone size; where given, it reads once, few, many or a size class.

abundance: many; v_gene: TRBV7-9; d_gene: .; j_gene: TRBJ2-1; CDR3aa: CASSLAPDEQFF; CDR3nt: TGTGCCAGCAGCTTAGCGCCCGATGAGCAGTTCTTC
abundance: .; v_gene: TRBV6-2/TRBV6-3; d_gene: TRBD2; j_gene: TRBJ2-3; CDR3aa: CASPLAGDTDTQYF; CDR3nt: TGTGCCAGTCCGCTGGCGGGAGACACAGATACGCAGTATTTT
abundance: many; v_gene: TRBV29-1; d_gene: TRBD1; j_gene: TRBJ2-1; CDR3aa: CSVPGTGWNEQFF; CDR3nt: TGCAGCGTTCCCGGGACAGGGTGGAATGAGCAGTTCTTC
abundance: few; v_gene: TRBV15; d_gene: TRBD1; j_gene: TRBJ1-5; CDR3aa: CATSRGDSHSNQPQHF; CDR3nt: TGTGCCACCAGCAGAGGGGACAGCCATAGCAATCAGCCCCAGCATTTT
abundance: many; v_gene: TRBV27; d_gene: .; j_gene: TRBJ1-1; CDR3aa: CASSPWVGDAMNTEAFF; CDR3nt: TGTGCCAGCAGTCCTTGGGTGGGAGATGCCATGAACACTGAAGCTTTCTTT
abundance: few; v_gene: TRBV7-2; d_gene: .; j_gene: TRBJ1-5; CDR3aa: CASSRNSGGSQPQHF; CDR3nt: TGTGCCAGCAGCCGTAACAGCGGGGGTAGTCAGCCCCAGCATTTT
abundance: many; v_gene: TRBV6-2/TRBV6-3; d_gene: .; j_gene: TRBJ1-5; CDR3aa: CASSYPSAERSNQPQHF; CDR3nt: TGTGCCAGCAGTTACCCCTCCGCCGAACGTAGCAATCAGCCCCAGCATTTT
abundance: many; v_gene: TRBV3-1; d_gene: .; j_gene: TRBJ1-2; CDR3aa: CASSQNRVDYGYTF; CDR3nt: TGTGCCAGCAGCCAAAACAGGGTGGACTATGGCTACACCTTC
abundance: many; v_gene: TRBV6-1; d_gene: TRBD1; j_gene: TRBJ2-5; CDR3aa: CASRHRGGETQYF; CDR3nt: TGTGCCAGCAGACACAGGGGCGGAGAGACCCAGTACTTC
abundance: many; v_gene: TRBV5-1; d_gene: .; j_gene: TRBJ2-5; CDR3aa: CASSLGGFQETQYF; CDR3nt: TGCGCCAGCAGCTTGGGAGGCTTCCAAGAGACCCAGTACTTC
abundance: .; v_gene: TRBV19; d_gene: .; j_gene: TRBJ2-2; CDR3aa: CASSIGRALLTGELFF; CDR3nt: TGTGCCAGTAGTATAGGGAGGGCTTTGCTCACCGGGGAGCTGTTTTTT
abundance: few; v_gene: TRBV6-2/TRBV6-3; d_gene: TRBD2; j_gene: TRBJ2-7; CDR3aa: CASIATSVAGDEQYF; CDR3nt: TGTGCCAGCATCGCAACATCGGTAGCGGGAGACGAGCAGTACTTC
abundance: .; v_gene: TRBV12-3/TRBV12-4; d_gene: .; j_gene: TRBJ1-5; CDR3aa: CASSAAGSNQPQHF; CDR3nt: TGTGCCAGCAGCGCAGCAGGAAGCAATCAGCCCCAGCATTTT
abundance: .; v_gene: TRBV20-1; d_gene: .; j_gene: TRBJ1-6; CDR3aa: CSAREGGTTLHF; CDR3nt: TGCAGTGCTAGAGAAGGGGGTACGACCCTCCACTTT
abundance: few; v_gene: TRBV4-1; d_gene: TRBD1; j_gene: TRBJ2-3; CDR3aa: CASSLGTGGDTQYF; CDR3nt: TGCGCCAGCAGCCTCGGGACAGGGGGTGATACGCAGTATTTT
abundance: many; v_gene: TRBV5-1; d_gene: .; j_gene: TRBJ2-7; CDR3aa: CATTPGPGMEEQYF; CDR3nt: TGCGCCACCACTCCCGGACCGGGGATGGAAGAGCAGTACTTC
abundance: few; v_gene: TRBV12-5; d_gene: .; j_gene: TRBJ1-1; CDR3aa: CASGLVPGWVTSTEAFF; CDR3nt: TGTGCTAGTGGTTTGGTACCCGGTTGGGTAACGAGCACTGAAGCTTTCTTT
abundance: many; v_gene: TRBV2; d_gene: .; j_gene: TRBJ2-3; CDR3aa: CASSDRNTQYF; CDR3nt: TGTGCCAGCAGTGACAGGAATACGCAGTATTTT
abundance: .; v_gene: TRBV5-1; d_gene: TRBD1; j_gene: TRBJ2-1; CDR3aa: CASSPRDRGSNEQFF; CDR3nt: TGCGCCAGCAGCCCCCGGGACAGGGGAAGCAATGAGCAGTTCTTC
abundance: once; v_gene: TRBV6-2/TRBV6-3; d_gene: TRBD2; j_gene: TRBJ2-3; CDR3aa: CASSYRTSGSSSTDTQYF; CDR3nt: TGTGCCAGCAGTTATAGGACTAGCGGGAGTTCAAGCACAGATACGCAGTATTTT
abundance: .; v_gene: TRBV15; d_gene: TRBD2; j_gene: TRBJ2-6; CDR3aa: CATSSRLARSGANVLTF; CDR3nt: TGTGCCACCAGCTCCAGACTAGCAAGGTCCGGGGCCAACGTCCTGACTTTC
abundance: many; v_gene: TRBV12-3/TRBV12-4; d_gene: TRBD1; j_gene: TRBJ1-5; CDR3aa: CASSNTGGNQPQHF; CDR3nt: TGTGCCAGCAGTAATACAGGGGGGAATCAGCCCCAGCATTTT